This T cell receptor beta chain stems from a study of T cell responses to AZD1222 COVID-19 vaccine. Whole-study findings and limits: Spike-specific TCR breadth and depth went up after people got two AZD1222 doses. Spike-spanning, vaccine-associated CD4 TCRs were dominant at 160-218 and 743-854. Just 5 to 7 people given AZD1222 tested seropositive at baseline.

The CDR3 has 13 residues. The junction had 5 bases not matched to a gene; V was cut back by 5 bases and J by 5 bases. Only one count was recorded for this clone. Its matching antigen is unknown. Profiling relied on immunoSEQ multiplex PCR, and the TCRdb table lists in-frame clones only, not all of them. The sample carries 100,000 or so clones, over 75% recorded once. Specimen: peripheral blood, collected on day 0 of MenACWY control vaccination. The sequence derives from an adult in good health. The genes are TRBV12-3 or TRBV12-4 and TRBJ2-5; 7 bases align to TRBD2. In DNA form, the CDR3 reads TGTGCCAGCAGTCACGGGGGGATGGAGACCCAGTACTTC. Residues: CASSHGGMETQYF.